This T cell receptor (beta chain) was observed in a study of blood T cell repertoires in COVID-19. Germline V gene data show CDR1 as SGHVS and CDR2 as FQNEAQ. The CDR3 has 13 residues. V lost 7 bases, J lost 6 bases, and 13 bases lay in between. Participants' reported clinical history set cohort assignment. Each recovered donor of Cohort 3 presented with two negative PCRs, clearance, or symptom resolution. Authors' data handling: Reference gene primer amplification gave nucleated cell count estimates. Profiled with immunoSEQ multiplex PCR; TCRdb holds only in-frame clones, not every one. V and J calls and clone size are those listed in that table; D and trimming were worked out from the DNA. The sample yields roughly 190,000 clones, about 90% seen once.

The TCR was taken from a young woman who had recovered from COVID-19. V usage is TRBV7-8 and J usage is TRBJ1-5; D call uncertain. Specimen: PBMCs or T cells enriched from blood (not recorded which). CDR3 region: CASTPDEGQPQHF. The CDR3 DNA reads as TGTGCCAGCACCCCTGACGAGGGTCAGCCCCAGCATTTT.